This is a list of T cell receptor beta chains from one sample in a study of shared clonotypes between healthy human individuals. Sequencing used immunoSEQ multiplex PCR; TCRdb keeps in-frame clones, though not all of them. The sample consists of about 820,000 clones, 92% of them appearing once. Sequenced input: naive CD8+ T cells sorted from blood. These receptors were collected from a man aged 30-40 years in good health. CDR3s include the opening cysteine and the closing phenylalanine or tryptophan. D genes are given only for firm matches. Rows give clone size only sometimes, using once, few, many, or a class for an expanded clone.

j_call,d_call,v_call,clone_size,cdr3_length,cdr3_aa,cdr3_nt
TRBJ2-2,TRBD1,TRBV10-3,once,15,CASRAAGGYTGELFF,TGTGCCAGCAGGGCGGCAGGGGGATACACCGGGGAGCTGTTTTTT
TRBJ2-5,TRBD2,TRBV4-1,.,15,CASRRLAGSQETQYF,TGCGCCAGCAGACGACTAGCGGGGAGCCAAGAGACCCAGTACTTC
TRBJ2-1,TRBD2,TRBV27,.,16,CASSHIGTSGSYEQFF,TGTGCCAGCAGCCACATCGGGACTAGCGGGAGCTATGAGCAGTTCTTC
TRBJ2-1,TRBD2,TRBV7-9,.,16,CASSADLSGTGGEQFF,TGTGCCAGCAGCGCAGACCTTAGCGGGACTGGTGGTGAGCAGTTCTTC
TRBJ2-2,TRBD1,TRBV28,few,16,CASSFWQDRMIGELFF,TGTGCCAGCAGTTTTTGGCAGGACAGGATGATCGGGGAGCTGTTTTTT
TRBJ1-2,.,TRBV6-6,few,15,CASSYSVRPIEGYTF,TGTGCCAGCAGTTACTCGGTCCGACCCATTGAGGGCTACACCTTC
TRBJ1-1,TRBD1,TRBV18,.,13,CASSRTGQTEAFF,TGTGCCAGCTCACGGACAGGGCAGACTGAAGCTTTCTTT
TRBJ1-6,.,TRBV6-6,.,15,CASSYVGLANSPLHF,TGTGCCAGCAGTTACGTGGGATTGGCAAATTCACCCCTCCACTTT
TRBJ1-4,.,TRBV19,.,15,CASSIAWTVAEKLFF,TGTGCCAGTAGTATAGCCTGGACAGTTGCTGAAAAACTGTTTTTT
TRBJ1-3,.,TRBV9,.,16,CASSVHREKDGNTIYF,TGTGCCAGCAGCGTCCACAGGGAAAAAGATGGAAACACCATATATTTT
TRBJ2-1,.,TRBV6-6,.,14,CASAGRENYNEQFF,TGTGCCAGCGCAGGTCGGGAAAACTACAATGAGCAGTTCTTC
TRBJ2-7,.,TRBV7-8,few,12,CASSLPAYEQYF,TGTGCCAGCAGCTTACCGGCCTACGAGCAGTACTTC
TRBJ2-1,.,TRBV28,.,17,CASSLSEGASSYNEQFF,TGTGCCAGCAGTTTATCGGAGGGGGCCAGCTCCTACAATGAGCAGTTCTTC
TRBJ2-2,.,TRBV5-6,.,13,CASSFLPTGELFF,TGTGCCAGCAGCTTTTTGCCGACCGGGGAGCTGTTTTTT
TRBJ2-1,TRBD2,TRBV5-4,.,12,CASMSGSNEQFF,TGTGCCAGCATGAGCGGGAGTAATGAGCAGTTCTTC
TRBJ2-7,TRBD2,TRBV7-9,.,14,CASSRPGLAYEQYF,TGTGCCAGCAGCCGTCCGGGACTAGCATACGAGCAGTACTTC
TRBJ2-7,.,TRBV2,few,12,CATRTTHYEQYF,TGTGCCACAAGGACTACTCACTACGAGCAGTACTTC
TRBJ2-3,.,TRBV5-1,once,16,CASSRNFRGTTDTQYF,TGCGCCAGCAGCCGAAACTTCAGGGGTACAACAGATACGCAGTATTTT
TRBJ2-1,TRBD2,TRBV11-2,.,15,CASSLGLAGYNEQFF,TGTGCCAGCAGCTTAGGACTAGCGGGTTACAATGAGCAGTTCTTC
TRBJ2-6,TRBD2,TRBV5-1,once,19,CASSLISGLAGAGANVLTF,TGCGCCAGCAGCTTGATCTCGGGACTAGCGGGAGCTGGGGCCAACGTCCTGACTTTC
TRBJ2-1,.,TRBV7-3,few,16,CASSLSRDGSYNEQFF,TGTGCCAGCAGCTTAAGTCGGGACGGTTCCTACAATGAGCAGTTCTTC
TRBJ2-3,TRBD2,TRBV5-1,.,16,CASSTGLALSTDTQYF,TGCGCCAGCAGCACGGGACTAGCGCTTAGCACAGATACGCAGTATTTT
TRBJ2-1,TRBD1,TRBV5-5,.,14,CASSPWKGANEQFF,TGTGCCAGCAGCCCCTGGAAGGGGGCAAATGAGCAGTTCTTC
TRBJ2-3,TRBD1,TRBV9,.,17,CASSAYPGQGAPDTQYF,TGTGCCAGCAGTGCCTACCCGGGACAGGGGGCGCCAGATACGCAGTATTTT